A single TCR beta chain is shown here with its context. This clone has just a few counts. The antigen this receptor binds is unknown. Throughout, gene names and germline sequences are given for the mouse. The sample has other DNA sequences that encode this CDR3 too. Pooled mouse cutaneous lymph node cells were stained for CD4, CD8alpha, NKG2D, NKG2ACE and other markers, then sorted on a BD Influx. The data are from a study of CD8+ T cells in alopecia areata (dated by TCRdb to the late 2010s). Regarding the complete study: Skin from C3H/HeJ donors with spontaneous alopecia (roughly 6-12 months old) was grafted onto female C3H/HeJ recipients that were 7-10 weeks old. The study used high-throughput TCRbeta sequencing to examine T cell clonal expansion in alopecia areata, in both the C3H/HeJ mouse model and human patients. Scalp tissue and sorted CD4+ and CD8+ peripheral blood T cells from patchy and totalis/universalis alopecia areata patients and from healthy controls were covered by human TCRbeta sequencing. Clonality in the scalp was compared among normal scalp (n=4), patchy alopecia areata scalp (n=8), and alopecia totalis/universalis scalp (n=8). RNA was obtained with the PAXgene miRNA kit for fixed scalp, the miRNeasy kit for PBMCs, and the RNeasy kit for mouse skin. TCRbeta CDR3 regions were amplified by immunoSEQ multiplex PCR with 35 Vbeta forward and 13 Jbeta reverse primers.

The research as a whole found: Unlike mouse skin, which is dominated by gammadelta T cells, normal human skin has resident alphabeta T cells that are also sequenced, and this complicates analysis of the scalp TCR repertoire. Compared with normal scalp, lesional scalp, particularly in alopecia totalis/universalis, had higher clonality and more expanded CD8+ clones, which suggests antigenic drive. TCR sequences shared between patients were less clear than in mice, possibly partly because of HLA diversity in the patient population.

The library relied on the immunoSEQ multiplex PCR assay. For TCR sequencing, RNA was extracted from every sample and reverse transcribed into cDNA to serve as template. SuperScript III was used to make first-strand cDNA, primed with a 2:1 mix of oligo-dT and random hexamers. A synthetic immune receptor repertoire was used to assess amplification bias, and residual bias was removed computationally. Sequencing of the libraries was done on Illumina HiSeq using 60 bp reads that spanned the CDR3 and were read from J toward V. The paper's processing steps were these. After raw reads were preprocessed to remove errors, the CDR3 was defined following IMGT conventions as running from the conserved cysteine to phenylalanine. Clonality was computed by normalizing Shannon entropy by log2 of the number of productive unique TCRs and subtracting the result from 1. CD4 or CD8 identity of scalp clones was inferred by cross-referencing scalp TCRbeta sequences with sorted blood CD4 and CD8 repertoires. In its TCRdb copy, this immuneACCESS table keeps in-frame sequences only and misses some clones. Where compared with another copy, unresolved V genes explain less than half of these, and the others have no known cause. The DNA was the basis for D and trimming; V, J and clone size are from that table. The table shows 270,000 or so clones here, with no singletons. The top ten constitute about 1.1% of the sample.

Sequencing was performed on CD4+ T cells sorted from a lymph node. The clonotype was recovered from a C3H/HeJ mouse with alopecia areata. The mouse line in question has MHC haplotype H2-k.

The CDR3 protein sequence reads: CASSIGQGTEVFF. The sequenced CDR3 bases are TGTGCCAGCAGTATAGGACAGGGCACA. Recombination linked TRBV19 to TRBJ1-1; 7 of the junction bases match TRBD1. The missing CDR3 end, 4 residues past where the read stops, is filled in from the germline J gene. CDR1 is given as FNHDT and CDR2 as SITEND, both from the germline V gene (reference sequence). From V the trimming removes 0 bases and from J it removes 4 bases, while the gene matches leave 0 bases of the junction unaccounted for. Including cysteine and phenylalanine, the CDR3 has 13 amino acids. Part of the CDR3 DNA is given, 27 bases translated from base 1.